This entry describes one TCR beta chain. The antigen is not known. Libraries were prepared by immunoSEQ multiplex PCR; TCRdb keeps only in-frame clonotypes and omits some of them. Of approximately 100,000 clones in the sample, around 87% were seen once. This sample is drawn from a study of T cell responses to AZD1222 COVID-19 vaccine. Study results and caveats: Among vaccine-associated CD4 TCRs, coverage spanned spike, with dominance at 160-218 and 743-854. At study baseline, merely about 6 AZD1222 recipients were seropositive.

Trimming took 6 bases from V and 2 from J; bases not matched to a gene: 7. This CDR3 is built from 15 residues. The germline CDR1 and CDR2 sequences are WSHSY and SAAADI. The sequenced sample was peripheral blood, obtained 28 days after the second AZD1222 dose. This sequence was found in an adult who received the AZD1222 COVID-19 vaccine. The V call is TRBV10-2, the J call TRBJ2-3; the match to TRBD2 covers 8 bases. The CDR3 loop is CASRGTSGPTDTQYF. As DNA, the CDR3 is TGCGCCAGCAGGGGCACTAGCGGACCCACAGATACGCAGTATTTT.